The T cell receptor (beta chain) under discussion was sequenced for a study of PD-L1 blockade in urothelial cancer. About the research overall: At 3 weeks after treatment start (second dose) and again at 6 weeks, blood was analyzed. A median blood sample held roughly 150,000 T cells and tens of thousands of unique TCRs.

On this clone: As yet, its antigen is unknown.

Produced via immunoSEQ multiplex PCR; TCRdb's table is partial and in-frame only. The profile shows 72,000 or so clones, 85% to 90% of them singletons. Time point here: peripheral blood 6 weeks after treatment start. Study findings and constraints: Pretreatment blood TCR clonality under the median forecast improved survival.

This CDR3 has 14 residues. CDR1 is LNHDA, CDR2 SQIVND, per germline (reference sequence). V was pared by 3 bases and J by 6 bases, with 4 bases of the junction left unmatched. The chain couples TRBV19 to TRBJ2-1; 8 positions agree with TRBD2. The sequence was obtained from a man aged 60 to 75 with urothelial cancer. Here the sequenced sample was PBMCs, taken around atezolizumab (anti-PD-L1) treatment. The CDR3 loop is CASSIGTRPNEQFF. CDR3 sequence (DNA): TGTGCCAGTAGTATCGGGACTAGGCCCAATGAGCAGTTCTTC.